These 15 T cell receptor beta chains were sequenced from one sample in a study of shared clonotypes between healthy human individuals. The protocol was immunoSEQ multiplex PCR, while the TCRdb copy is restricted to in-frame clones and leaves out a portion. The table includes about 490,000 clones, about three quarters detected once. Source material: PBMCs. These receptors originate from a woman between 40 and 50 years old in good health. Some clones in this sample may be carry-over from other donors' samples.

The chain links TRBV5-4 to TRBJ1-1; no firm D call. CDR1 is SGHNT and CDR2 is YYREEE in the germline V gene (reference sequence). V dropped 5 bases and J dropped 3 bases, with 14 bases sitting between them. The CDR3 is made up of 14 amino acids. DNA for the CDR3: TGTGCCAGCAGACGAGAGCTGTCGGACACTGAAGCTTTCTTT. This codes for CASRRELSDTEAFF.

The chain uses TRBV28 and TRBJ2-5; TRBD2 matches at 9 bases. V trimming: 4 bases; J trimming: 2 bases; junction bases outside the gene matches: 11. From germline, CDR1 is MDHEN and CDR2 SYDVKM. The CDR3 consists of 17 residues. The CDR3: CASSSGLGREGQETQYF. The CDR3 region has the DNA TGTGCCAGCAGTTCGGGACTAGGGCGGGAGGGACAAGAGACCCAGTACTTC.

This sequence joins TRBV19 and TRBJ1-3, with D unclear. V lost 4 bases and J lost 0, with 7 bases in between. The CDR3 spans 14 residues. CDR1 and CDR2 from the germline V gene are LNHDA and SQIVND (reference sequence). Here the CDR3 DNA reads TGTGCCAGTAGTACCGACACCTCTGGAAACACCATATATTTT. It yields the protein CASSTDTSGNTIYF. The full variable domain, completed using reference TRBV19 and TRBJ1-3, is DGGITQSPKYLFRKEGQNVTLSCEQNLNHDAMYWYRQDPGQGLRLIYYSQIVNDFQKGDIAEGYSVSREKKESFPLTVTSAQKNPTAFYLCASSTDTSGNTIYFGEGSWLTVV.

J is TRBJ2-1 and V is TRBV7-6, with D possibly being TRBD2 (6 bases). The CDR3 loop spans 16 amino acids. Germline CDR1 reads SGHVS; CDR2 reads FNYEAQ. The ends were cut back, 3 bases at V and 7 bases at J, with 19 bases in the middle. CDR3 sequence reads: CASSFLTSGVGNEQFF. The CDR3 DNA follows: TGTGCCAGCAGCTTCCTGACTAGTGGCGTCGGAAATGAGCAGTTCTTC.

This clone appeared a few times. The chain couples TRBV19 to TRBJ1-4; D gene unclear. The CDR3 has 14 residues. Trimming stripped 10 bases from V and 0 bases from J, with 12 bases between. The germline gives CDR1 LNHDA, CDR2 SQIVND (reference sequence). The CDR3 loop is CATKIISTNEKLFF. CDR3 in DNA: TGTGCCACTAAGATAATCTCAACTAATGAAAAACTGTTTTTT.

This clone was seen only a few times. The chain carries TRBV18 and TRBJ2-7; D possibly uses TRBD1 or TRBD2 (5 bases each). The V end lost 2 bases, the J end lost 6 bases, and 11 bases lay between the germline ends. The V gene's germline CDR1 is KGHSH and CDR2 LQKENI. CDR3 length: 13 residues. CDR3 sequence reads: CASSPSGRAEQYF. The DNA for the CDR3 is TGTGCCAGCTCACCATCGGGGCGGGCCGAGCAGTACTTC. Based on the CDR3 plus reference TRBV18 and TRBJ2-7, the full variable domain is NAGVMQNPRHLVRRRGQEARLRCSPMKGHSHVYWYRQLPEEGLKFMVYLQKENIIDESGMPKERFSAEFPKEGPSILRIQQVVRGDSAAYFCASSPSGRAEQYFGPGTRLTVT.

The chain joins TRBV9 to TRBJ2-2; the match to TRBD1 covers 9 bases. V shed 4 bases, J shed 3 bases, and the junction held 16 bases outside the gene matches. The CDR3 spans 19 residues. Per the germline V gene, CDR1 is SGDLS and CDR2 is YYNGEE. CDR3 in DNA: TGTGCCAGCAGCAACCCCGGGACAGGGAGGGCGCAGGACACCGGGGAGCTGTTTTTT. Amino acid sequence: CASSNPGTGRAQDTGELFF.

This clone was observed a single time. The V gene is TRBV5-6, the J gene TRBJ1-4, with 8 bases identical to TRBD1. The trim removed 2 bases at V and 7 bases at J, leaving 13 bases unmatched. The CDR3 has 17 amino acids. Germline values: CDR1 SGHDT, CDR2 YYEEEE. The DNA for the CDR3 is TGTGCCAGCAGCTTCTTTCAACCAGGGGGCGCCCGTGAAAAACTGTTTTTT. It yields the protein CASSFFQPGGAREKLFF.

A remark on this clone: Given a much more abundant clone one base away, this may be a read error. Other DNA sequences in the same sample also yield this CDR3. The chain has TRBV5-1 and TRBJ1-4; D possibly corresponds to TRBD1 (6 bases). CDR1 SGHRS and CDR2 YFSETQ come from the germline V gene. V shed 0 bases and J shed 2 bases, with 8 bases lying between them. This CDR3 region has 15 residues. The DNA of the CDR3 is TGCGCCAGCAGCTTGGCCGGGGGCACTAATGAAAAACTGTTTTTT. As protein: CASSLAGGTNEKLFF.

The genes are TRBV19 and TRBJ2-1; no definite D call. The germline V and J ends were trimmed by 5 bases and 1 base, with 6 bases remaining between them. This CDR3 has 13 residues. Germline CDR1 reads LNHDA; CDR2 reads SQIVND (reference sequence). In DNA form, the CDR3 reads TGTGCCAGTAGTCAAGGATCCTACAATGAGCAGTTCTTC. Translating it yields CASSQGSYNEQFF.

CDR3 amino acids: CASSLGEPGRLRPQHF. CDR3 sequence (DNA): TGTGCCAGCAGCTTAGGGGAACCGGGACGGTTAAGGCCCCAGCATTTT. The chain joins TRBV7-9 to TRBJ1-5, with D tentatively TRBD1 (5 bases). Germline values: CDR1 SEHNR, CDR2 FQNEAQ (reference sequence). The CDR3 sequence is 16 residues long. V was pared by 1 base and J by 9 bases, with 19 bases between.

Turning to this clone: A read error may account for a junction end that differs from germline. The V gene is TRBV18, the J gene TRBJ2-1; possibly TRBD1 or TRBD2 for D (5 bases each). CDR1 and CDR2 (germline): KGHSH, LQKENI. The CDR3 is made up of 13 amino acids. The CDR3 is CASSPGTLDEQLF. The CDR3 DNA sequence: TGTGCCAGCTCACCCGGGACCCTCGATGAGCAGCTCTTC.

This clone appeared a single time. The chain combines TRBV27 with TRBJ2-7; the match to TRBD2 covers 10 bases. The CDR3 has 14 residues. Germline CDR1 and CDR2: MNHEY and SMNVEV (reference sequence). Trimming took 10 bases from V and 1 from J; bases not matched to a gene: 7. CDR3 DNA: TGTGCCACCGCGACTAGCGGGTTTTCCTACGAGCAGTACTTC. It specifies CATATSGFSYEQYF.

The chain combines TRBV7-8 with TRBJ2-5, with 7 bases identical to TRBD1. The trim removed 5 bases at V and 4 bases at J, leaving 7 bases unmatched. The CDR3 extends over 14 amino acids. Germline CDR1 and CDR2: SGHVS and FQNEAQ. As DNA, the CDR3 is TGTGCCAGCAGCCCAAAGTGGACAGGAGAGACCCAGTACTTC. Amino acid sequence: CASSPKWTGETQYF.

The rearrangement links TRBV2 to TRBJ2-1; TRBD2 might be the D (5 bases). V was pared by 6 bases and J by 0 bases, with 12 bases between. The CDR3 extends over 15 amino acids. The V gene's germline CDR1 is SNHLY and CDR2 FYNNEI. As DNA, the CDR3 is TGTGCCAGCAGGGCAGGACTGAACTCCTACAATGAGCAGTTCTTC. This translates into CASRAGLNSYNEQFF.